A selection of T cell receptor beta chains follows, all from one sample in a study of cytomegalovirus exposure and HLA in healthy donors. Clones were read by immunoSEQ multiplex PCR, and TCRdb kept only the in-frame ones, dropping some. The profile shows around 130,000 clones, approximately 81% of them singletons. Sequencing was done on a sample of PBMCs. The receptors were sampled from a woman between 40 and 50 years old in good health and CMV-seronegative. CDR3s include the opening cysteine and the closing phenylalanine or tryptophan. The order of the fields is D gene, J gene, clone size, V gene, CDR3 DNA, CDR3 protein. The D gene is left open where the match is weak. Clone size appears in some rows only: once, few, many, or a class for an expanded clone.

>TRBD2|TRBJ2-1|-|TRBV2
TGTGCCAGCCCCGGCGGGGGACTCTACAATGAGCAGTTCTTC
CASPGGGLYNEQFF
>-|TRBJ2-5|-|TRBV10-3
TGTGCCATCAGTGAGAACATTCGATCAGAGACCCAGTACTTC
CAISENIRSETQYF
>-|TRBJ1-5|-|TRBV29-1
TGCAGCGTTGGCGAAGCGAGCAATCAGCCCCAGCATTTT
CSVGEASNQPQHF
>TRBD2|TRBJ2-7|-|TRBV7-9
TGTGCCAGCAGCTTAGCTCTGGGAGGGTTGGTCCCCTACGAGCAGTACTTC
CASSLALGGLVPYEQYF
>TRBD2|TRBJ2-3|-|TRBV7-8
TGTGCCAGCCTACCCGAATTTGGGGGGGGAGGCACAGATACGCAGTATTTT
CASLPEFGGGGTDTQYF
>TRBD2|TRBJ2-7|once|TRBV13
TGTGCCAGCAGCCCAGGGGGACTAGCGGGGATGTACGAGCAGTACTTC
CASSPGGLAGMYEQYF
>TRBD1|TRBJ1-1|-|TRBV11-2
TGTGCCAGCAGCCGCGGAGCCGGGACAGGGTATGAGAACACTGAAGCTTTCTTT
CASSRGAGTGYENTEAFF
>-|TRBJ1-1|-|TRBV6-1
TGTGCCATCAGTGAGTACGTGGGGGGGGGCGGCACTGAAGCTTTCTTT
CAISEYVGGGGTEAFF
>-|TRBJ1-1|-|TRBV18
TGTGCCAGCTCACCAGTCGGACAGAACACTGAAGCTTTCTTT
CASSPVGQNTEAFF
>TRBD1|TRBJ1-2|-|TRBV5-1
TGCGCCAGCAGCTTACAGGGGGCGCCTGGCTACACCTTC
CASSLQGAPGYTF
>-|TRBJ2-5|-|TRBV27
TGTGCCAGCAGTTTATTCAGGGGGGAGCCACAAGAGACCCAGTACTTC
CASSLFRGEPQETQYF
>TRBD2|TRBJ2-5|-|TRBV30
TGTGCCTGGAGTGGTACCCCTAGCGGGGGGCTGGAGACCCAGTACTTC
CAWSGTPSGGLETQYF
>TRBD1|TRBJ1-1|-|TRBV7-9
TGTGCCAGCAGCTCAAACTACCCGGGGACAGGGATGAACACTGAAGCTTTCTTT
CASSSNYPGTGMNTEAFF
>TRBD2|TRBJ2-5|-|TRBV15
TGTGCCACCAGCAGAGGTCTCAGGCGGGAGCACGAGACCCAGTACTTC
CATSRGLRREHETQYF
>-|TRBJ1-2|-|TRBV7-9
TGTGCCAGCAGCTTAGCGCAGGGGAACTATGGCTACACCTTC
CASSLAQGNYGYTF
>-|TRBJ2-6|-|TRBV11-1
TGTGCCAGCAGCTTAGCGATGGGGTCGGGGAGCTCTGGGGCCAACGTCCTGACTTTC
CASSLAMGSGSSGANVLTF